These 22 T cell receptor beta chains originate from one sample sequenced in a study of T cell changes during pregnancy in multiple sclerosis. Sequencing used immunoSEQ multiplex PCR; TCRdb keeps in-frame clones, though not all of them. The sample contains roughly 59,000 clones, about 93% of which appear only once. The sample was CD8+ T cells from peripheral blood mononuclear cells, taken in the second trimester of pregnancy. The receptors were sampled from a female donor with multiple sclerosis, enrolled in a pregnancy study.

This chain uses TRBV11-2 with TRBJ2-7, with D maybe TRBD1 (6 bases). The V gene lost 1 base and the J gene lost 4 bases, with 8 bases spanning the gap. CDR1 and CDR2 from the germline V gene are SGHAT and FQNNGV. The CDR3 is 13 amino acids. The CDR3 nucleotides are TGTGCCAGCAGCTTAGCAACAGGGTACGAGCAGTACTTC. Protein sequence: CASSLATGYEQYF.

This chain links TRBV7-9 with TRBJ2-2; the match to TRBD2 covers 10 bases. The trim removed 4 bases at V and 4 bases at J, leaving 12 bases unmatched. Germline V CDR1 and CDR2: SEHNR, FQNEAQ (reference sequence). The CDR3 is 18 residues long. The CDR3 is CASSSVTSGTPGTGELFF. CDR3 bases: TGTGCCAGCAGCTCGGTTACTAGCGGGACCCCGGGCACCGGGGAGCTGTTTTTT.

The chain couples TRBV27 to TRBJ2-1, with D possibly being TRBD1 (5 bases). The CDR3 covers 16 residues. V was shortened by 2 bases and J by 4 bases, with 15 bases between the two germline ends. The V gene's germline CDR1 is MNHEY and CDR2 SMNVEV (reference sequence). The CDR3 nucleotides are TGTGCCAGCAGTTTAGAGCCGCAGGGTTATTACAATGAGCAGTTCTTC. It translates to CASSLEPQGYYNEQFF.

The chain links TRBV5-1 to TRBJ2-1; TRBD2 agrees at 11 bases. V gave up 1 base and J gave up 4 bases; unmatched junction bases: 4. In germline, CDR1 is SGHRS, CDR2 YFSETQ. This CDR3 comprises 16 residues. For the CDR3, the DNA is TGCGCCAGCAGCTTGTCGGGGACTAGCGGATACAATGAGCAGTTCTTC. This translates into CASSLSGTSGYNEQFF.

The V call is TRBV10-2, the J call TRBJ1-1; possibly TRBD1 for D (5 bases). Germline CDR1 WSHSY, CDR2 SAAADI. The CDR3 loop spans 16 amino acids. V was pared by 6 bases and J by 0 bases, with 17 bases between. CDR3 sequence: CASRAGHRILNTEAFF. In nucleotides, the CDR3 is TGCGCCAGCAGGGCAGGGCATAGGATTTTGAACACTGAAGCTTTCTTT.

V and J are TRBV27 and TRBJ2-3; TRBD2 matches 7 bases. This CDR3 is built from 14 residues. Trimming removed 2 bases from V and 5 bases from J; junction bases left unmatched: 4. Germline-derived CDR1 and CDR2 are MNHEY and SMNVEV (reference sequence). The CDR3 bases are TGTGCCAGCAGTTTAGCGGGAGAGGGAGATACGCAGTATTTT. Protein: CASSLAGEGDTQYF.

The CDR3 DNA is TGCAGCGTTCTTCTCAGGGGGCACTACGAGCAGTACTTC. Its translation: CSVLLRGHYEQYF. This chain links TRBV29-1 with TRBJ2-7, with TRBD1 matching 8 bases. This CDR3 has 13 residues. Germline loops: CDR1 SQVTM, CDR2 ANQGSEA. V gave up 5 bases and J gave up 3 bases; unmatched junction bases: 6.

Regarding this clone: A much larger clone sits a single nucleotide away, making a read error possible. The rearrangement links TRBV5-1 to TRBJ2-1; possibly TRBD2 for D (5 bases). Trimming took 2 bases from V and 9 from J, leaving 15 bases between them. CDR1 and CDR2 (germline): SGHRS, YFSETQ. CDR3 length: 14 amino acids. This chain's CDR3 is CASSFYRSRGEQFF. DNA of the CDR3: TGCGCCAGCAGCTTTTACCGAAGCCGGGGTGAGCAGTTCTTC.

This clone was observed many times. The chain couples TRBV5-8 to TRBJ2-1; a possible D gene is TRBD1 (5 bases). This CDR3 spans 18 amino acids. Per germline, CDR1 SGHTS and CDR2 YDEGEE. Trimming stripped 1 base from V and 10 bases from J, with 27 bases between. The CDR3 is CASSLFWLSGASYREQFF. The CDR3 region has the DNA TGTGCCAGCAGCTTGTTTTGGTTATCTGGGGCCTCATATCGGGAGCAGTTCTTC.

The table lists this clone with a count of one. This rearrangement joins TRBV19 to TRBJ2-7; 10 nucleotides agree with TRBD2. J gave up 0 bases and V 1 base, and 0 bases lay outside the gene matches. The CDR3 covers 15 residues. Germline loops: CDR1 LNHDA, CDR2 SQIVND (reference sequence). The CDR3: CASSIASGSSYEQYF. CDR3 sequence (DNA): TGTGCCAGTAGTATAGCTAGCGGGAGCTCCTACGAGCAGTACTTC.

This clone came up once. This chain joins TRBV7-9 and TRBJ2-1; TRBD2 matches 14 bases. This CDR3 region has 15 residues. CDR1 is SEHNR and CDR2 is FQNEAQ in the germline V gene (reference sequence). J gave up 9 bases and V 1 base, and 2 bases lay outside the gene matches. The CDR3 here is CASSLGTSGRIEQFF. In nucleotides, the CDR3 is TGTGCCAGCAGCTTAGGGACTAGCGGGAGGATTGAGCAGTTCTTC.

This chain uses TRBV5-4 with TRBJ1-2; D gene uncertain. The germline V and J ends were trimmed by 3 bases and 6 bases, with 6 bases remaining between them. The CDR3 length is 11 residues. Germline V gene lookup returns CDR1 SGHNT and CDR2 YYREEE (reference sequence). CDR3 DNA: TGTGCCAGCAGCTACGGGGATGGCTACACCTTC. Translated, it gives CASSYGDGYTF.

The chain combines TRBV6-5 with TRBJ2-1, with D possibly matching TRBD1 (5 bases). Trimming shortened V by 7 bases and J by 4 bases, and 17 bases separated the two germline ends. This CDR3 has 15 amino acids. Per germline, CDR1 MNHEY and CDR2 SVGAGI. CDR3 coding DNA: TGTGCCAGCAAACTTGCGCAGGGCCCATACAATGAGCAGTTCTTC. This encodes CASKLAQGPYNEQFF.

This clone showed up just a few times. This chain links TRBV2 with TRBJ2-7; 9 nucleotides agree with TRBD2. In germline, CDR1 is SNHLY, CDR2 FYNNEI. Trimming cost V 10 bases and J 0 bases; bases outside gene matches: 4. The CDR3 is made up of 13 amino acids. CDR3: CAIILAGSYEQYF. CDR3 coding DNA: TGTGCCATCATACTAGCGGGCTCCTACGAGCAGTACTTC.

The chain combines TRBV6-4 with TRBJ2-1; the match to TRBD1 covers 10 bases. The germline V gene has CDR1 MRHNA and CDR2 SNTAGT. CDR3 length: 15 amino acids. V was pared by 0 bases and J by 8 bases, with 4 bases of the junction left unmatched. The CDR3 coding sequence is TGTGCCAGCAGTGACTCTGGGACAGGGGTAGATGAGCAGTTCTTC. Translating gives CASSDSGTGVDEQFF.

This clone was found once. The rearrangement joins TRBV27 to TRBJ2-7, with 7 bases matching TRBD1. CDR3 length equals 13 residues. V gave up 5 bases and J gave up 6 bases; unmatched junction bases: 7. Looked up from germline, CDR1 is MNHEY and CDR2 is SMNVEV (reference sequence). The CDR3 nucleotides read TGTGCCAGCAGTAGACAGGGTTTCGCCGAGCAGTACTTC. It is translated as CASSRQGFAEQYF.

The gene calls are TRBV23-1 and TRBJ2-7; tentative D call: TRBD1 (5 bases). TRBV23-1 is an ORF, with its function uncertain. V was clipped by 4 bases and J by 3 bases, with 19 bases between them. The CDR3 sequence is 16 residues long. DNA for the CDR3: TGCGCCAGCAGTCGGTATCCGGAACAGGTCTTCTACGAGCAGTACTTC. This sequence encodes CASSRYPEQVFYEQYF.

The rearrangement uses TRBV19 and TRBJ2-1; 8 bases are a match to TRBD1. The CDR3 has 12 residues. V lost 6 bases to trimming and J lost 12 bases; unmatched junction nucleotides: 7. Per the germline V gene, CDR1 is LNHDA and CDR2 is SQIVND (reference sequence). The CDR3 sequence: CASSPRTGWQFF. The CDR3 DNA follows: TGTGCCAGTAGCCCGAGGACAGGGTGGCAGTTCTTC.

The rearrangement joins TRBV9 to TRBJ2-3; TRBD2 aligns across 12 bases. The CDR3 has 16 residues. J gave up 0 bases and V 4 bases, and 3 bases lay outside the gene matches. Germline V lookup: CDR1 SGDLS, CDR2 YYNGEE. As DNA, the CDR3 is TGTGCCAGCAGCCCCGGGACTAGCGGGAGCACAGATACGCAGTATTTT. Translation: CASSPGTSGSTDTQYF. The variable domain in full, completed from reference TRBV9 and TRBJ2-3, reads DSGVTQTPKHLITATGQRVTLRCSPRSGDLSVYWYQQSLDQGLQFLIQYYNGEERAKGNILERFSAQQFPDLHSELNLSSLELGDSALYFCASSPGTSGSTDTQYFGPGTRLTVL.

The V and J genes are TRBV27 and TRBJ2-5; weak D call: TRBD2 (6 bases). The better agreement between TRBJ2-7 and the DNA end casts doubt on the J call. Germline CDR1 MNHEY, CDR2 SMNVEV (reference sequence). There are 14 residues in the CDR3. CDR3 bases: TGTGCCAGCAGTTTCTCCGGGGGAGGCTACGAGCAGTACTTC. Its protein product is CASSFSGGGYEQYF.

The CDR3 reads CAWRTSGSYEQYF. Written as DNA, the CDR3 is TGTGCCTGGAGGACTAGCGGGAGCTACGAGCAGTACTTC. The chain is built from TRBV30 and TRBJ2-7, with TRBD2 matching over 12 bases. Germline values: CDR1 GTSNPN, CDR2 SVGIG (reference sequence). After removal of 3 bases from V and 3 bases from J, the junction contained 0 bases not matched to a gene. The CDR3 is 13 residues long.

The chain couples TRBV6-1 to TRBJ1-4; D not resolved. Trimming shortened V by 4 bases and J by 0 bases, and 12 bases separated the two germline ends. The CDR3 covers 16 residues. CDR1 is MNHNS and CDR2 is SASEGT in the germline V gene. The CDR3 is CASSVTDGATNEKLFF. In DNA, the CDR3 is TGTGCCAGCAGTGTCACGGACGGGGCAACTAATGAAAAACTGTTTTTT.